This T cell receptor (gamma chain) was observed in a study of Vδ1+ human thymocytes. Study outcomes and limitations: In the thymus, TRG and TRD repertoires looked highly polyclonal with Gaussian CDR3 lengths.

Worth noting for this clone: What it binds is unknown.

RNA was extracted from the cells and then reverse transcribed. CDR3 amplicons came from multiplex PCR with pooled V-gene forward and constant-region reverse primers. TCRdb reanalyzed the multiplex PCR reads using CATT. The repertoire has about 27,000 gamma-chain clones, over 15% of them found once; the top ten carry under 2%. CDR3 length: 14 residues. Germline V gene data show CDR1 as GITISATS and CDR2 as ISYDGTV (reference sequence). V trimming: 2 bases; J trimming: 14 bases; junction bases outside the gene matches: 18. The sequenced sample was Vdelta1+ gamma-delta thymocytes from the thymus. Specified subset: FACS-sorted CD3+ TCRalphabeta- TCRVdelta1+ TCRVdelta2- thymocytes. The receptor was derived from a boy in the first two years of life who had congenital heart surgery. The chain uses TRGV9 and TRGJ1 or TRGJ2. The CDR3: CALWEDTPGPKELF. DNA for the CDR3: TGTGCCTTGTGGGAGGACACTCCGGGGCCAAAGGAACTCTTT.